What follows are 6 T cell receptor beta chains derived from one specimen sequenced in a study of blood T cells in healthy people across ages. Combining a sample-barcoded 5' primer with a J-beta primer mix, a second PCR ran for about 6 to 12 cycles. TCRdb reprocessed the 5' RACE reads via MiXCR and lists one record per CDR3 protein. The sample carries about 1.8 million distinct CDR3 sequences, 49% recorded once. The sequenced sample was blood. These receptors were collected from a woman aged 35 to 49 in good health.

This clonotype was detected a few times. The chain carries TRBV5-5 and TRBJ1-1; D remains ambiguous. The CDR3 covers 15 residues. Germline V gene sequence: CDR1 SGHKS, CDR2 YYEKEE (reference sequence). V lost 1 base, J lost 0 bases, and 10 bases lay in between. DNA of the CDR3: TGTGCCAGCAGCTTGTACGTAGTCATGAACACTGAAGCTTTCTTT. Its protein is CASSLYVVMNTEAFF.

The chain joins TRBV28 to TRBJ2-1; no reliable D call. The germline CDR1 and CDR2 sequences are MDHEN and SYDVKM. The CDR3 has 18 amino acids. V lost 7 bases, J lost 2 bases, and 24 bases lay in between. Here the CDR3 reads CASTRRIGVDSPYNEQFF. In DNA form, the CDR3 reads TGTGCCAGCACACGACGGATTGGGGTAGACTCCCCCTACAATGAGCAGTTCTTC.

Details on this clonotype: One junction end does not reproduce the germline sequence, and a read error may be involved. V and J are TRBV7-8 and TRBJ1-2; D unclear. The CDR3 sequence is 12 residues long. The germline gives CDR1 SGHVS, CDR2 FQNEAQ. The CDR3: CTSSPRPDGYTF. The CDR3, as DNA: TGTACCAGCAGCCCACGACCGGATGGCTACACCTTC.

The gene calls are TRBV6-5 and TRBJ1-1; D not resolved. Trimming pared 5 bases from V and 5 bases from J, leaving 15 bases between. Germline CDR1 MNHEY, CDR2 SVGAGI. The CDR3 is 14 amino acids. CDR3 sequence reads: CASSHQTARTEAFF. The DNA of the CDR3 is TGTGCCAGCAGTCACCAGACCGCGCGTACTGAAGCTTTCTTT.

The V call is TRBV20-1, the J call TRBJ1-5; D not certain. The V and J ends lost 3 bases and 4 bases respectively, with 7 bases between them. This CDR3 has 12 residues. Germline V CDR1 and CDR2: DFQATT, SNEGSKA (reference sequence). DNA for the CDR3: TGCAGTGCTAGTCCTGAAAATCAGCCCCAGCATTTT. Its protein product is CSASPENQPQHF.

V usage is TRBV20-1 and J usage is TRBJ2-6, with D maybe TRBD1 (5 bases). Per the germline V gene, CDR1 is DFQATT and CDR2 is SNEGSKA (reference sequence). V shed 3 bases and J shed 0 bases, with 12 bases lying between them. The CDR3 is 16 residues long. The CDR3 DNA is TGCAGTGCTAGCGCAGGGAAGACCTCTGGGGCCAACGTCCTGACTTTC. Translation: CSASAGKTSGANVLTF.